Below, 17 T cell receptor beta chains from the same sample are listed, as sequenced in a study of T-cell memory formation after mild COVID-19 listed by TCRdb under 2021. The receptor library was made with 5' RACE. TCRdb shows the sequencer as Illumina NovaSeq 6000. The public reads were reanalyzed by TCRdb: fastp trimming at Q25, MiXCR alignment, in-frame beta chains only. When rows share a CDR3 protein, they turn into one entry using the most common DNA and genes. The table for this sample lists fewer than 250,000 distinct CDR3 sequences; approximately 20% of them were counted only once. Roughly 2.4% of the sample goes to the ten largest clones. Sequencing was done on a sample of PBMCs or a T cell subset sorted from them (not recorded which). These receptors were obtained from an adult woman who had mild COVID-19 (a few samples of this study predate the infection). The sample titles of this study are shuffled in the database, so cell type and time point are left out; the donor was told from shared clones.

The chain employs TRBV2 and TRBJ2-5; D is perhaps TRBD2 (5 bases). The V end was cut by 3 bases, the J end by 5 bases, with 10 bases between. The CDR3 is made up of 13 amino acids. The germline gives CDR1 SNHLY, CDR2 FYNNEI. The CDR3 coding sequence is TGTGCCAGCAGTGAGAGTCCGGGGGAGACCCAGTACTTC. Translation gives CASSESPGETQYF.

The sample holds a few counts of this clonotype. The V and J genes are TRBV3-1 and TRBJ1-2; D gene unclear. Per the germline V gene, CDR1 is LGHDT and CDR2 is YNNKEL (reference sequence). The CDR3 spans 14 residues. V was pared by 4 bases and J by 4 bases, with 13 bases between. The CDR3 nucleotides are TGTGCCAGCAGCCTCGAAGACCCGCGCTATGGCTACACCTTC. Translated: CASSLEDPRYGYTF.

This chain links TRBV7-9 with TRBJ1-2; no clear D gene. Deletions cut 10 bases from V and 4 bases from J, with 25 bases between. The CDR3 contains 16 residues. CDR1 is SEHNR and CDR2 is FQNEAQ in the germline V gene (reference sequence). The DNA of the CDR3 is TGTGCCATCGCGCCCCCCGGCAGGCCTTTGAGCTATGGCTACACCTTC. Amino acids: CAIAPPGRPLSYGYTF.

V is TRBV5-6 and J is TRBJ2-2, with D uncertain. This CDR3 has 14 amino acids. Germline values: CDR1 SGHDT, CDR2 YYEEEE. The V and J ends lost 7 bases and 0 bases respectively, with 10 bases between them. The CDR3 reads CASRSDPNTGELFF. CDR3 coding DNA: TGTGCCAGCCGGTCAGACCCGAACACCGGGGAGCTGTTTTTT. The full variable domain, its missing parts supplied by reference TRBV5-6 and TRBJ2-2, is DAGVTQSPTHLIKTRGQQVTLRCSPKSGHDTVSWYQQALGQGPQFIFQYYEEEERQRGNFPDRFSGHQFPNYSSELNVNALLLGDSALYLCASRSDPNTGELFFGEGSRLTVL.

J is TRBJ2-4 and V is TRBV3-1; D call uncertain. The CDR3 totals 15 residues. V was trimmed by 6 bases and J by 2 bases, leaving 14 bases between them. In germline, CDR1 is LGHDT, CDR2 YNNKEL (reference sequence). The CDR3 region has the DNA TGTGCCAGCAGTCATTACTACGGAACCAAAAACATTCAGTACTTC. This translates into CASSHYYGTKNIQYF.

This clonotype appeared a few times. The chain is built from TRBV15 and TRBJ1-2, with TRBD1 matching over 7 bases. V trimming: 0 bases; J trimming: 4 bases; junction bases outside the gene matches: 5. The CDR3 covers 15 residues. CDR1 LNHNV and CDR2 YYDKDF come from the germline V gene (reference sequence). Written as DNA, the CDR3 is TGTGCCACCAGCAGAGATGGGACAGCTACCTATGGCTACACCTTC. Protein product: CATSRDGTATYGYTF.

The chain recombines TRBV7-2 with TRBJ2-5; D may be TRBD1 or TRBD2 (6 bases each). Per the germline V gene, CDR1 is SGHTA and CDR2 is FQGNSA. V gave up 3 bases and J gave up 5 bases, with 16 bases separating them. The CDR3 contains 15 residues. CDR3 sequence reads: CASSFTRGRGETQYF. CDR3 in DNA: TGTGCCAGCAGCTTTACCAGGGGTCGGGGGGAGACCCAGTACTTC. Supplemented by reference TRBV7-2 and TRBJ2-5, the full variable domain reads GAGVSQSPSNKVTEKGKDVELRCDPISGHTALYWYRQSLGQGLEFLIYFQGNSAPDKSGLPSDRFSAERTGGSVSTLTIQRTQQEDSAVYLCASSFTRGRGETQYFGPGTRLLVL.

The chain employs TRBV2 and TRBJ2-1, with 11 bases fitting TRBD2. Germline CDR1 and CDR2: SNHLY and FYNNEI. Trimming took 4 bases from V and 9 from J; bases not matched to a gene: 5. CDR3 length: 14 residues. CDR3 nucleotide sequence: TGTGCCAGCAGTGGTAGCGGGGGGGCCAGTGAGCAGTTCTTC. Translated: CASSGSGGASEQFF.

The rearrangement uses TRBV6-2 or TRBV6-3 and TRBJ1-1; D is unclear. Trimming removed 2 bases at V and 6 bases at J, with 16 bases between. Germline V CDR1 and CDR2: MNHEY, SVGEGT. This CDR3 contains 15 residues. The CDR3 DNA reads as TGTGCCAGCAGTTACAACCCCTCGCCGGGCGCTGAAGCTTTCTTT. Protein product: CASSYNPSPGAEAFF.

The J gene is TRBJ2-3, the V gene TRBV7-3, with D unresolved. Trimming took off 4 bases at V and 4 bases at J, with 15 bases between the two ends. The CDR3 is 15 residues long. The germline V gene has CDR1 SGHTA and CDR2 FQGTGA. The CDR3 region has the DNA TGTGCCAGCAGCTCCCCCGAACTGGGCGCAGATACGCAGTATTTT. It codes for CASSSPELGADTQYF.

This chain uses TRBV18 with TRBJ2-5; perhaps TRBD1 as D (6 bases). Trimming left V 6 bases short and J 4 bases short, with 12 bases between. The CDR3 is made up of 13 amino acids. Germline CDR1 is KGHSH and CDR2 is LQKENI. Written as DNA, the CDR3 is TGTGCCAGCTCCCAGGGGTTGACAGAGACCCAGTACTTC. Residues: CASSQGLTETQYF.

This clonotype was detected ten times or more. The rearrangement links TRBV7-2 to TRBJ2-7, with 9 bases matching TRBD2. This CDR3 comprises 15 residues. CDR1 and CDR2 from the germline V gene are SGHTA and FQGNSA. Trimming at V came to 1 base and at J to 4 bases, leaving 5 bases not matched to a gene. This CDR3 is CASSLGASGIYEQYF. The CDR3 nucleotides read TGTGCCAGCAGCTTAGGTGCTAGCGGGATTTACGAGCAGTACTTC.

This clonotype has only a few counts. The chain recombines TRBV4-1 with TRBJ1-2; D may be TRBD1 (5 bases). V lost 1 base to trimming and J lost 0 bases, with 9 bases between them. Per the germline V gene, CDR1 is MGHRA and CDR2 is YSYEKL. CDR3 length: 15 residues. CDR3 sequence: CASSQVQGSNYGYTF. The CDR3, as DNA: TGCGCCAGCAGCCAAGTCCAGGGATCTAACTATGGCTACACCTTC.

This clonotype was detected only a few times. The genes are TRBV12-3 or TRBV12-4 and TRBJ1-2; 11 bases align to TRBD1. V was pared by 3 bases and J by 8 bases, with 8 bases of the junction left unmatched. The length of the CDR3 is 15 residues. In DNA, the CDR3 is TGTGCCAGCAGTTTGGGGACAGGGGGGAAATACGGCTACACCTTC. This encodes CASSLGTGGKYGYTF.

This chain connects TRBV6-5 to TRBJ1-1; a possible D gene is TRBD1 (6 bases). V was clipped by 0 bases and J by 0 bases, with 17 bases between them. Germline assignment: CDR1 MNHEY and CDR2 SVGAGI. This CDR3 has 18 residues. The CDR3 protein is CASSYSISGGPMNTEAFF. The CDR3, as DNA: TGTGCCAGCAGTTACTCGATCTCCGGGGGCCCCATGAACACTGAAGCTTTCTTT.

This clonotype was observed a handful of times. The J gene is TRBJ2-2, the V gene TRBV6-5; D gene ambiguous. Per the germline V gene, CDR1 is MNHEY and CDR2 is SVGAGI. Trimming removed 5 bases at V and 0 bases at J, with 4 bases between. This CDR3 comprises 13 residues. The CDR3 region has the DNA TGTGCCAGCAGTGAATCGAACACCGGGGAGCTGTTTTTT. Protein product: CASSESNTGELFF.

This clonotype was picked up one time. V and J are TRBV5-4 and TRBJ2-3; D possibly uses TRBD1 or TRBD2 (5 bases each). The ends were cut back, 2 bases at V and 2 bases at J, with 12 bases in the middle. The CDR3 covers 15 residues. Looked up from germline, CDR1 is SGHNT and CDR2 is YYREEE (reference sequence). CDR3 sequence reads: CASSLQDWYTDTQYF. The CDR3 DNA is TGTGCCAGCAGCTTACAGGACTGGTACACAGATACGCAGTATTTT.